The clone carrying this TCR beta chain was counted between two and nine times. This CDR3 is 15 amino acids long. Trimming took off 1 base at V and 4 bases at J, with 11 bases between the two ends. CDR1 and CDR2 (germline): SGHDN, FVKESK. A J-beta primer mix and a sample-barcoded 5' primer were used in a second PCR of roughly 7 to 12 cycles. TCRdb re-derived calls from the 5' RACE reads in MiXCR, one entry per CDR3 protein. This sample has 1 million to 1.2 million distinct CDR3 sequences, with more than 30% found just once. This sample was included in a study of blood T cells in healthy people across ages. For every donor, a draw yielded ten milliliters of peripheral blood.

The V gene is TRBV14, the J gene TRBJ1-5; perhaps TRBD1 as D (5 bases). The sample taken for sequencing was blood. The origin of this receptor is a man between 18 and 35 years old in good health. Here the CDR3 reads CASSQGAGRNQPQHF. The CDR3 coding sequence is TGTGCCAGCAGCCAAGGGGCAGGGAGGAATCAGCCCCAGCATTTT.